The subject of this entry is one T cell receptor beta chain. The entry originates in a study of CD8 T cells in Susac syndrome. Random hexamers were used to reverse transcribe an amount of about 0.45 to 1 ug RNA. TCRdb independently ran MiXCR on the immunoSEQ multiplex PCR reads; one entry per CDR3 protein. The data contain tens of thousands of distinct CDR3 sequences, around 94% of them singletons. This CDR3 has 13 amino acids. The germline V gene encodes CDR1 GTSNPN and CDR2 SVGIG (reference sequence). V was clipped by 2 bases and J by 6 bases, with 11 bases between them. The chain uses TRBV30 and TRBJ1-5; possible D gene TRBD1, 6 bases. Input material: CD4+ T cells from PBMCs. This receptor was taken from a human donor with Susac syndrome. CDR3 nucleotide sequence: TGTGCCTGGAGTTGGTCAGGGGTTCAGCCCCAGCATTTT. It encodes CAWSWSGVQPQHF.